Listed below are T cell receptor beta chains from one sample, sequenced in a study of metastatic and nonmetastatic thyroid tumors. MiXCR was used by TCRdb to re-call the PCR reads. The sample has roughly 5,700 clones, around 30% seen once. Sequencing was done on a sample of adjacent normal tissue. These receptors originate from a female donor with papillary thyroid cancer or a benign thyroid nodule (not recorded which). Some clones in this sample may be carry-over from other donors' samples. Each CDR3 is given with its conserved first and last residue. Clone size appears in some rows only: once, few, many, or a class for an expanded clone.

- TRBV12-3/TRBV12-4 CASSRDRGLEQYF
few TRBV28 CASSSRQGTEQFF
few TRBV19 CAPHEGNGGYTF
- TRBV5-6 CASSEDGTEPFAGYEQYF
few TRBV20-1 CSPIAGTTRNSQFF
medium-sized TRBV27 CASSFRGRGNEQFF
- TRBV6-1 CASSEGPGGDYYGYTF
- TRBV24-1 CATNRPRYEQYF
- TRBV11-2 CASSPGTSGRRGGETQYF
few TRBV6-1 CASNQPQDF
few TRBV7-8 CASSLSTGGGQPQHF
- TRBV6-2/TRBV6-3 CASRLTAGHSGNTIYF
many TRBV12-3/TRBV12-4 CASTIRGWGGYTF
- TRBV2 CASSEAPDRYEQYF
- TRBV20-1 CSARVGGVSERFF
large TRBV27 CASSPAGTANYGYTF
- TRBV20-1 CSASLGDQPQHF
few TRBV19 CASSSRTGTRNEKLFF
- TRBV13 CASTLSTGNPNAHAINQPQHF
medium-sized TRBV19 CASSTSGRHTQYF
- TRBV6-2/TRBV6-3 CASSYDGPGRDEEQYF
- TRBV7-8 CASSSSPGLEQYF
medium-sized TRBV28 CASRVGGVETQYF
- TRBV11-3 CASSRGLAGGMYEQYF
few TRBV19 CASRGPGQRDQPQHF
- TRBV2 CASSLTREIGVYTEAFF
few TRBV12-3/TRBV12-4 CASSLSSEGSWEQYF
medium-sized TRBV30 CAWSLVRLGEAFF
medium-sized TRBV30 CAWSRLGNDEQYF
- TRBV20-1 CSARVGGQGIYGYTF
once TRBV20-1 CSASPFLAAVRDQSF
- TRBV12-3/TRBV12-4 CARRHTGLVSGYTF
large TRBV19 CASSMQGNGNSPLHF
large TRBV30 CAWGGTAALGEQYF
- TRBV18 CASSLKGGSGLAGPTYEQYF
once TRBV6-2/TRBV6-3 CASSQAGAQESNQYF
medium-sized TRBV10-3 CAISATGGPQETQYF
medium-sized TRBV7-9 CASSPNDIYNEQFF
- TRBV7-9 CASSVSRQGRTFF
- TRBV19 CALTSGRAMELFF
medium-sized TRBV28 CASSLSRLSYEQYF
- TRBV20-1 CSAQGDFSYEQYF
- TRBV20-1 CSASSRGSTDTQYF
- TRBV20-1 CSAPPTSAYEQYF
few TRBV15 CATSNDGRGGNTIYF
medium-sized TRBV2 CASSESGTGNTIYF
- TRBV28 CASSFLSPAGGLEEDTGELFF
- TRBV2 CASSLGQGGANVLTF
- TRBV11-1 CASSLPSGGTPGYNERFF
- TRBV4-3 CASSPLGGSNSPLHF
- TRBV9 CACSVDGVTNYEQDF
few TRBV7-3 CASSLYTGSYEQYF